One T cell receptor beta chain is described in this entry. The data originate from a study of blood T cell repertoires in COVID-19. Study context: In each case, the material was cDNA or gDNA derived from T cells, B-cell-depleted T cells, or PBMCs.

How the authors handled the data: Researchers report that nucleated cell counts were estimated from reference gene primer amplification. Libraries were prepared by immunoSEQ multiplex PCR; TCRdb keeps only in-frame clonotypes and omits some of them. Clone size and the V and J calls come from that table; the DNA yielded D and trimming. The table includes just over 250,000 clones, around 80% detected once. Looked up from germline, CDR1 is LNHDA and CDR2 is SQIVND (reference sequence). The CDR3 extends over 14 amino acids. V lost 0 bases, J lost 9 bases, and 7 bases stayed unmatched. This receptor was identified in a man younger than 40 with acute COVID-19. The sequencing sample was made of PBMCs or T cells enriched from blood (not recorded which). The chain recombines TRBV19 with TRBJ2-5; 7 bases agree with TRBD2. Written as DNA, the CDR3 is TGTGCCAGTAGTATAGATGGGAGGACTAGGGCCCAGTACTTC. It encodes CASSIDGRTRAQYF.